Listed below are T cell receptor beta chains from one sample, sequenced in a study of shared clonotypes between healthy human individuals. Produced via immunoSEQ multiplex PCR; TCRdb's table is partial and in-frame only. Of about 1,900,000 clones listed, less than 95% were seen once; the top ten hold 0.95% to 1.5%. Specimen: naive CD8+ T cells sorted from blood. The source is a man aged 18-30 years in good health. CDR3s include the opening cysteine and the closing phenylalanine or tryptophan. A D gene is named only where the DNA matches it firmly. Part of the rows lack a size; the others show once, few, many or a class for expanded clones.

>-|-|TRBJ1-2|TRBV28|14
TGTGCCAGCACCGAAACCAGGGGTAACTATGGCTACACCTTC
CASTETRGNYGYTF
>-|-|TRBJ1-5|TRBV27|14
TGTGCCAGCAGTTTAGTGGGGGGCCATCAGCCCCAGCATTTT
CASSLVGGHQPQHF
>-|-|TRBJ2-7|TRBV7-6|11
TGTGCCAGCAGCTCAACCCTGCAGCAGTACTTC
CASSSTLQQYF
>-|-|TRBJ2-5|TRBV5-6|13
TGTGCCAGCAGCTTGGAGTCTGAAGAGACCCAGTACTTC
CASSLESEETQYF
>-|-|TRBJ1-1|TRBV5-1|15
TGCGCCAGCAGCTTGGTTGAGGGGTTTGGGACTGAAGCTTTCTTT
CASSLVEGFGTEAFF
>-|TRBD2|TRBJ2-2|TRBV30|15
TGTGCCGGCGGGGGGCCAACGACGAACACCGGGGAGCTGTTTTTT
CAGGGPTTNTGELFF
>-|TRBD1|TRBJ1-2|TRBV5-1|16
TGCGCCAGCAGCTTCGTCCCGGGACAGGGAAACTATGGCTACACCTTC
CASSFVPGQGNYGYTF
>-|-|TRBJ2-5|TRBV7-6|11
TGTGCCAGCAGCCTAGGCGGAACCCAGTACTTC
CASSLGGTQYF
>few|-|TRBJ2-5|TRBV6-6|12
TGTGCCAGCAGTTATACCGAAGAGACCCAGTACTTC
CASSYTEETQYF
>-|-|TRBJ2-5|TRBV19|13
TGTGCCAGTAGTATGGTCCCAGGAGAGACCCAGTACTTC
CASSMVPGETQYF
>-|TRBD1|TRBJ1-6|TRBV27|15
TGTGCCAGCAGTATGACGGGGCAGGGGGGTTCACCCCTCCACTTT
CASSMTGQGGSPLHF
>-|-|TRBJ2-7|TRBV27|14
TGTGCCAGCAGTTTATCCACAGGACCCTACGAGCAGTACTTC
CASSLSTGPYEQYF
>-|-|TRBJ2-3|TRBV28|13
TGTGCCAGCAGTTTACTAATCAGGGATACGCAGTATTTT
CASSLLIRDTQYF
>once|TRBD1|TRBJ2-7|TRBV4-1|15
TGCGCCAGCAGCCAGCAGAGAACAGGGGGATACGAGCAGTACTTC
CASSQQRTGGYEQYF
>-|TRBD1|TRBJ2-3|TRBV29-1|15
TGCAGCGTTGCCCGGACAGGGGGATTTACAGATACGCAGTATTTT
CSVARTGGFTDTQYF
>-|-|TRBJ2-1|TRBV27|14
TGTGCCAGCAGTTTACGGGGCTCCTACAATGAGCAGTTCTTC
CASSLRGSYNEQFF
>-|-|TRBJ2-7|TRBV5-1|14
TGCGCCAGCAGCTTGGCTAATGACCTCTACGAGCAGTACTTC
CASSLANDLYEQYF
>-|TRBD1|TRBJ2-3|TRBV7-3|17
TGTGCCAGCAGCTCACCATCCGGGACAGGGCTTTTAGATACGCAGTATTTT
CASSSPSGTGLLDTQYF
>-|-|TRBJ2-1|TRBV5-6|14
TGTGCCAGCATCTCGGGACTTGGTTGGGATGAGCAGTTCTTC
CASISGLGWDEQFF
>-|-|TRBJ1-2|TRBV5-1|14
TGCGCCAGCAGCCCAAGGTGGGGGAAGGATGGCTACACCTTC
CASSPRWGKDGYTF
>-|TRBD1|TRBJ1-1|TRBV4-1|15
TGCGCCAGCAGCCAAATTGGGACAGGGGGCACTGAAGCTTTCTTT
CASSQIGTGGTEAFF
>-|-|TRBJ2-3|TRBV5-1|14
TGCGCCAGCAGCTTGGAGACAGTCACAGATACGCAGTATTTT
CASSLETVTDTQYF
>-|-|TRBJ2-3|TRBV15|16
TGTGCCACCAGCAGAGATTCGATATCTAGCACAGATACGCAGTATTTT
CATSRDSISSTDTQYF
>-|TRBD1|TRBJ2-1|TRBV27|15
TGTGCCAGCCTCTCCGGGACAGACCCCTACAATGAGCAGTTCTTC
CASLSGTDPYNEQFF
>-|TRBD2|TRBJ2-3|TRBV2|16
TGTGCCCAAGAGGGTGGCAGGGCGACTAGCGCTGATACGCAGTATTTT
CAQEGGRATSADTQYF
>-|-|TRBJ2-7|TRBV4-1|14
TGCGCCAGCAGCCAAGATAGATCCGCCTACGAGCAGTACTTC
CASSQDRSAYEQYF
>-|-|TRBJ1-1|TRBV30|15
TGTGCCTGGAGCGGAGAGGGGACCATGAACACTGAAGCTTTCTTT
CAWSGEGTMNTEAFF
>-|TRBD1|TRBJ1-1|TRBV9|17
TGTGCCAGCAGCGAGGCCCCGGGACAGCAGATGAACACTGAAGCTTTCTTT
CASSEAPGQQMNTEAFF
>-|-|TRBJ1-5|TRBV6-5|14
TGTGCCAGCAGAGGGACCTCGGGCAATCAGCCCCAGCATTTT
CASRGTSGNQPQHF
>-|-|TRBJ1-5|TRBV7-6|15
TGTGCCAGCAGCCCACAGCCAGATAGCAATCAGCCCCAGCATTTT
CASSPQPDSNQPQHF
>-|-|TRBJ2-7|TRBV9|16
TGTGCCAGCAGCGTAGGGGACGGGGGCCCATCCTACGAGCAGTACTTC
CASSVGDGGPSYEQYF
>-|-|TRBJ2-7|TRBV15|13
TGTGCCACCAGCCTCCTGTCGGGTTACGAGCAGTACTTC
CATSLLSGYEQYF
>-|-|TRBJ2-2|TRBV28|12
TGTGCCAGCAGTTCCGGAGACGGGGAGCTGTTTTTT
CASSSGDGELFF
>-|TRBD2|TRBJ2-2|TRBV5-5|16
TGTGCCAGCAGCTTGGCTAGCGGGGGTTCCACCGGGGAGCTGTTTTTT
CASSLASGGSTGELFF
>-|-|TRBJ2-7|TRBV29-1|15
TGCAGCGTTGAAGGCTTGGGCGGAGGGGCCTACGAGCAGTACTTC
CSVEGLGGGAYEQYF
>-|-|TRBJ1-5|TRBV30|13
TGTGCCTGGAGTGTACAGCCCAATCAGCCCCAGCATTTT
CAWSVQPNQPQHF
>-|TRBD2|TRBJ2-1|TRBV6-1|15
TGTGCCAGCAGTGGACTAGCGGGAGATATCAATGAGCAGTTCTTC
CASSGLAGDINEQFF
>-|-|TRBJ2-7|TRBV6-5|11
TGTGCCAGCACAGACTCCTACGAGCAGTACTTC
CASTDSYEQYF
>-|-|TRBJ1-2|TRBV19|14
TGTGCCAGTAGTATGTCTGGCTATGGCTATGGCTACACCTTC
CASSMSGYGYGYTF
>-|-|TRBJ1-5|TRBV5-6|13
TGTGCCAGCAGCTTTACGGGTAATCAGCCCCAGCATTTT
CASSFTGNQPQHF
>-|-|TRBJ2-2|TRBV25-1|14
TGTGCCAGCACTTCGGGATACGGAACCGGGGAGCTGTTTTTT
CASTSGYGTGELFF
>-|-|TRBJ2-5|TRBV7-9|11
TGTGCCAGCAGCTTTAGCGGGACCCAGTACTTC
CASSFSGTQYF
>once|-|TRBJ2-7|TRBV7-9|13
TGTGCCAGCCGGTCAACAGCCTCCTACGAGCAGTACTTC
CASRSTASYEQYF
>-|TRBD1|TRBJ2-5|TRBV5-4|14
TGTGCCAGCTTTTACACAGGGGGCGACGAGACCCAGTACTTC
CASFYTGGDETQYF
>-|TRBD1|TRBJ2-3|TRBV7-3|14
TGTGCCAGCAGCCTCGGGACAGGGCCAGATACGCAGTATTTT
CASSLGTGPDTQYF
>-|TRBD2|TRBJ2-3|TRBV2|16
TGTGCCAGCACTCTACTAGCGGGAGTTGGCACAGATACGCAGTATTTT
CASTLLAGVGTDTQYF
>-|TRBD2|TRBJ2-1|TRBV4-1|17
TGCGCCAGCAGCCCTACTCTCGGGACTATATCCTACAATGAGCAGTTCTTC
CASSPTLGTISYNEQFF
>-|-|TRBJ2-2|TRBV6-5|15
TGTGCCAGCAGTTATGTGCAGGAGAACACCGGGGAGCTGTTTTTT
CASSYVQENTGELFF
>-|-|TRBJ1-3|TRBV6-5|14
TGTGCCAGCAGGCGTACAGGGTCTGGAAACACCATATATTTT
CASRRTGSGNTIYF
>-|TRBD2|TRBJ2-7|TRBV27|14
TGTGCCAGCTCGGGACTAGCGGGAGTCCACGAGCAGTACTTC
CASSGLAGVHEQYF
>-|TRBD1|TRBJ2-1|TRBV11-2|15
TGTGCCAGCAGCTTAGGAGGGGGCGCCTACAATGAGCAGTTCTTC
CASSLGGGAYNEQFF